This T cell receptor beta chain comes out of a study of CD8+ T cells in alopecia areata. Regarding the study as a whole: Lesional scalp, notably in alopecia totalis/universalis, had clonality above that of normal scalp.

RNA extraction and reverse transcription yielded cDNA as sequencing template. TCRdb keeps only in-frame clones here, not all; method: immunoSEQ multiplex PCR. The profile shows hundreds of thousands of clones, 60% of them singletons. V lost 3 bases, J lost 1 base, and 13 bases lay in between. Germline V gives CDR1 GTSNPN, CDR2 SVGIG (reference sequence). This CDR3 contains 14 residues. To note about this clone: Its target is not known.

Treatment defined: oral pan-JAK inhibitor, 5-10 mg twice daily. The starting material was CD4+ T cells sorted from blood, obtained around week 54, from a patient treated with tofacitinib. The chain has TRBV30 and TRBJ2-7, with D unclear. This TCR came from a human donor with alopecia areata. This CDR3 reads CAWSHSAYSYEQYF. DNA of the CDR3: TGTGCCTGGAGCCACTCAGCTTATTCCTACGAGCAGTACTTC.